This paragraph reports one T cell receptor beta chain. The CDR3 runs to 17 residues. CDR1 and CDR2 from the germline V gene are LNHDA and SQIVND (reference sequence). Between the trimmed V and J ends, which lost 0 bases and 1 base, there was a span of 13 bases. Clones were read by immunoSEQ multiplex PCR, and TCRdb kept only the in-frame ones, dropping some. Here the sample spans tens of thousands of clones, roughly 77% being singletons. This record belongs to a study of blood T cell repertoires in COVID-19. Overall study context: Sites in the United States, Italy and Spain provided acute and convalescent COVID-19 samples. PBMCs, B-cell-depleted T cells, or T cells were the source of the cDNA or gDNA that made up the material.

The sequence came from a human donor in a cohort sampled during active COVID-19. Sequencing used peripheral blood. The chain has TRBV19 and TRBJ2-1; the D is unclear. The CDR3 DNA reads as TGTGCCAGTAGTATAGATCTTGGAGTTGAGTCCTACAATGAGCAGTTCTTC. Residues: CASSIDLGVESYNEQFF.